The 7 T cell receptor beta chains in this list originate from one sample, sequenced in a study of CD8+CD57+ T cells in acquired aplastic anemia. Patients who underwent sequencing had shown CD8+CD57+ cell expansion by flow cytometry. Using genomic DNA as the template, TCR beta VDJ and CDR3 profiling was carried out. TCRdb re-called the reads through MiXCR, storing one row per CDR3 protein. The sample contains around 130,000 distinct CDR3 sequences, 55% to 70% of which appear only once. The sequenced sample consisted of sorted CD4+, CD8+, or CD8+CD57+ T cells (not recorded which) from PBMCs. These TCRs come from a human donor with aplastic anemia.

The V gene is TRBV7-6, the J gene TRBJ2-3; D gene uncertain. This CDR3 spans 15 amino acids. V was pared by 5 bases and J by 6 bases, with 18 bases between. CDR1 is SGHVS, CDR2 FNYEAQ, per germline. This CDR3 reads CASSPRGAHGDTQYF. The CDR3, as DNA: TGTGCCAGCAGCCCAAGAGGAGCCCACGGGGATACGCAGTATTTT.

This clonotype showed up many times. The chain joins TRBV15 to TRBJ2-1, with 10 bases that match TRBD1. Per the germline V gene, CDR1 is LNHNV and CDR2 is YYDKDF (reference sequence). V lost 2 bases and J lost 7; bases outside the gene matches: 11. The CDR3 runs to 17 residues. The CDR3 protein is CATSRPFPGQGLNEQFF. The CDR3 DNA follows: TGTGCCACCAGCAGACCATTTCCGGGACAGGGGTTGAATGAGCAGTTCTTC.

V is TRBV30 and J is TRBJ1-2, with D perhaps TRBD1 (6 bases). The germline V gene has CDR1 GTSNPN and CDR2 SVGIG (reference sequence). With 2 bases removed from V and 2 bases from J, the gap between germline ends came to 15 bases. The CDR3 has 15 residues. The DNA of the CDR3 is TGTGCCTGGAGTAACCACAGGGATGGGAACTATGGCTACACCTTC. It specifies CAWSNHRDGNYGYTF. Full variable domain (rest looked up from reference TRBV30 and TRBJ1-2): SQTIHQWPATLVQPVGSPLSLECTVEGTSNPNLYWYRQAAGRGLQLLFYSVGIGQISSEVPQNLSASRPQDRQFILSSKKLLLSDSGFYLCAWSNHRDGNYGYTFGSGTRLTVV.

The genes are TRBV9 and TRBJ2-7; no firm D call. The CDR3 totals 13 residues. V was clipped by 0 bases and J by 6 bases, with 10 bases between them. Germline values: CDR1 SGDLS, CDR2 YYNGEE. This chain's CDR3 is CASSVGVSPEQYF. CDR3 DNA sequence: TGTGCCAGCAGCGTAGGCGTAAGTCCCGAGCAGTACTTC.

The chain uses TRBV24-1 and TRBJ2-5, with D uncertain. V gave up 5 bases and J gave up 5 bases, with 5 bases separating them. Germline assignment: CDR1 KGHDR and CDR2 SFDVKD. CDR3 length: 11 amino acids. DNA for the CDR3: TGTGCCACCAGTGCCAGGGAGACCCAGTACTTC. Its protein is CATSARETQYF.

This clonotype was recorded at least ten times. The chain uses TRBV7-9 and TRBJ1-1; no reliable D call. The V gene lost 6 bases and the J gene lost 1 base, with 9 bases spanning the gap. CDR1 is SEHNR and CDR2 is FQNEAQ in the germline V gene (reference sequence). The CDR3 has 13 amino acids. CDR3 nucleotides: TGTGCCAGCAGTGTGGGTGCGAACACTGAAGCTTTCTTT. This translates into CASSVGANTEAFF.

This CDR3 reads CASSTSRTGDNSPLHF. DNA of the CDR3: TGTGCCAGTAGTACCTCCCGGACAGGAGATAATTCACCCCTCCACTTT. V usage is TRBV19 and J usage is TRBJ1-6; 7 bases fit TRBD1. V shed 4 bases, J shed 5 bases, and the junction held 8 bases outside the gene matches. There are 16 residues in the CDR3. Germline V gives CDR1 LNHDA, CDR2 SQIVND (reference sequence). Full variable domain (rest looked up from reference TRBV19 and TRBJ1-6): DGGITQSPKYLFRKEGQNVTLSCEQNLNHDAMYWYRQDPGQGLRLIYYSQIVNDFQKGDIAEGYSVSREKKESFPLTVTSAQKNPTAFYLCASSTSRTGDNSPLHFGNGTRLTVT.